The 31 T cell receptor beta chains below all came from one sample that was sequenced in a study of blood T cell repertoires in COVID-19. The assay was immunoSEQ multiplex PCR, and TCRdb's table has in-frame clones only and misses some. The sample has about 64,000 clones, around 86% seen once; the top ten hold roughly 12%. What was sequenced was peripheral blood. All receptors derive from a human donor in a cohort sampled during active COVID-19.

This chain connects TRBV18 to TRBJ2-3; D possibly corresponds to TRBD1 (5 bases). Germline assignment: CDR1 KGHSH and CDR2 LQKENI. Between the trimmed V and J ends, which lost 2 bases and 6 bases, there was a span of 6 bases. The CDR3 is 12 residues long. CDR3 DNA: TGTGCCAGCTCACCAGGGGCGGATACGCAGTATTTT. It is translated as CASSPGADTQYF.

The J gene is TRBJ2-7, the V gene TRBV6-6; 11 nucleotides match TRBD2. This CDR3 spans 14 amino acids. V dropped 6 bases and J dropped 3; count of bases not matched to a gene: 4. Germline CDR1 is MNHNY and CDR2 is SVGAGI (reference sequence). The CDR3 bases are TGTGCCAGCAGAACTAGCGGGGGTTTCTACGAGCAGTACTTC. This encodes CASRTSGGFYEQYF.

The chain couples TRBV4-1 to TRBJ2-3; 11 nucleotides align to TRBD2. Trimming cost V 3 bases and J 5 bases; bases outside gene matches: 7. CDR1 and CDR2 from the germline V gene are MGHRA and YSYEKL. The CDR3 runs to 16 residues. CDR3: CASSHLTSGGRDTQYF. The CDR3 bases are TGCGCCAGCAGCCATTTAACTAGCGGGGGTCGAGATACGCAGTATTTT.

This clone turned up a few times. J is TRBJ2-2 and V is TRBV10-2; 7 bases align to TRBD1. Trimming took 4 bases from V and 7 from J; bases not matched to a gene: 6. Per the germline V gene, CDR1 is WSHSY and CDR2 is SAAADI. The CDR3 spans 14 residues. The CDR3 DNA sequence: TGCGCCAGCAGTGGACAGGGTGCGGACGGGGAGCTGTTTTTT. Its translation: CASSGQGADGELFF.

The rearrangement links TRBV7-8 to TRBJ2-3, with a weak D call TRBD2 (6 bases). Germline assignment: CDR1 SGHVS and CDR2 FQNEAQ. Trimming stripped 5 bases from V and 3 bases from J, with 12 bases between. The CDR3 extends over 14 amino acids. The CDR3 DNA is TGTGCCAGCAGCCTTACTGGGAGGACAGATACGCAGTATTTT. It codes for CASSLTGRTDTQYF. Supplemented by reference TRBV7-8 and TRBJ2-3, the full variable domain reads GAGVSQSPRYKVAKRGQDVALRCDPISGHVSLFWYQQALGQGPEFLTYFQNEAQLDKSGLPSDRFFAERPEGSVSTLKIQRTQQEDSAVYLCASSLTGRTDTQYFGPGTRLTVL.

The CDR3: CASSLQGGEKLFF. Here the CDR3 DNA reads TGTGCCAGCTCATTACAGGGTGGTGAAAAACTGTTTTTT. The chain has TRBV18 and TRBJ1-4, with D perhaps matching TRBD1 (6 bases). With 5 bases removed from V and 7 bases from J, the gap between germline ends came to 11 bases. There are 13 residues in the CDR3. The germline gives CDR1 KGHSH, CDR2 LQKENI. Based on the CDR3 plus reference TRBV18 and TRBJ1-4, the full variable domain is NAGVMQNPRHLVRRRGQEARLRCSPMKGHSHVYWYRQLPEEGLKFMVYLQKENIIDESGMPKERFSAEFPKEGPSILRIQQVVRGDSAAYFCASSLQGGEKLFFGSGTQLSVL.

V usage is TRBV7-9 and J usage is TRBJ2-1, with 10 bases matching TRBD2. The CDR3 runs 15 residues. With 3 bases clipped from V and 4 bases from J, the junction kept 3 bases outside the gene matches. Germline-derived CDR1 and CDR2 are SEHNR and FQNEAQ (reference sequence). The CDR3 loop is CASSFLAGEYNEQFF. The CDR3 DNA is TGTGCCAGCAGCTTTCTAGCGGGGGAATACAATGAGCAGTTCTTC.

The chain has TRBV5-1 and TRBJ2-1; the D gene is possibly TRBD2 (6 bases). The CDR3 has 15 residues. Between the trimmed V and J ends, which lost 0 bases and 9 bases, there was a span of 16 bases. Germline CDR1 and CDR2: SGHRS and YFSETQ. CDR3 sequence reads: CASSLEAGTLGEQFF. The CDR3 DNA sequence: TGCGCCAGCAGCTTGGAGGCGGGAACCCTCGGTGAGCAGTTCTTC.

The sample holds a few counts of this clone. The rearrangement joins TRBV5-1 to TRBJ2-6; D may be TRBD1 (6 bases). The CDR3 is 18 residues long. From germline, CDR1 is SGHRS and CDR2 YFSETQ. V dropped 6 bases and J dropped 0 bases, with 19 bases sitting between them. CDR3 in DNA: TGCGCCAGCACCCTGCAATTGGACAGAAGCTCTGGGGCCAACGTCCTGACTTTC. Translated: CASTLQLDRSSGANVLTF.

This chain uses TRBV5-4 with TRBJ1-4; perhaps TRBD1 as D (6 bases). Trimming pared 4 bases from V and 6 bases from J, leaving 16 bases between. Germline lookup yields CDR1 SGHNT and CDR2 YYREEE (reference sequence). The CDR3 is 15 amino acids. The CDR3 protein is CASSPLGGADEKLFF. For the CDR3, the DNA is TGTGCCAGCAGCCCCTTGGGGGGGGCTGATGAAAAACTGTTTTTT.

V is TRBV7-2 and J is TRBJ1-5, with TRBD1 identical over 7 bases. V was pared by 5 bases and J by 3 bases, with 4 bases of the junction left unmatched. Germline V CDR1 and CDR2: SGHTA, FQGNSA. The CDR3 has 14 residues. The CDR3 nucleotides are TGTGCCAGCAGCCAGGACAGGTTCAATCAGCCCCAGCATTTT. Its translation: CASSQDRFNQPQHF. The entire variable domain, with the rest obtained from reference TRBV7-2 and TRBJ1-5, is as follows: GAGVSQSPSNKVTEKGKDVELRCDPISGHTALYWYRQSLGQGLEFLIYFQGNSAPDKSGLPSDRFSAERTGGSVSTLTIQRTQQEDSAVYLCASSQDRFNQPQHFGDGTRLSIL.

The chain links TRBV11-2 to TRBJ2-1; D unresolved. V was pared by 0 bases and J by 5 bases, with 11 bases between. The CDR3 covers 15 residues. Germline CDR1 is SGHAT and CDR2 is FQNNGV. For the CDR3, the DNA is TGTGCCAGCAGCTTAGAGGTTAGCAGTCACAATGAGCAGTTCTTC. As protein: CASSLEVSSHNEQFF.

The genes are TRBV19 and TRBJ2-5; no definite D call. CDR1 is LNHDA and CDR2 is SQIVND in the germline V gene (reference sequence). Deletions cut 2 bases from V and 7 bases from J, with 11 bases between. The CDR3 runs 13 residues. The CDR3: CASSISPSGTQYF. For the CDR3, the DNA is TGTGCCAGTAGTATATCGCCTTCGGGGACCCAGTACTTC.

The V and J genes are TRBV19 and TRBJ1-5; a weak D match, TRBD1 (5 bases). Trimming pared 4 bases from V and 11 bases from J, leaving 15 bases between. This CDR3 is built from 13 residues. The germline gives CDR1 LNHDA, CDR2 SQIVND (reference sequence). The CDR3 coding sequence is TGTGCCAGTAGTAAAATCCTTGGACATACCCAGCATTTT. It specifies CASSKILGHTQHF.

This clone was seen a handful of times. V gene TRBV12-3 or TRBV12-4 combines with J gene TRBJ2-7; the match to TRBD1 covers 8 bases. This CDR3 is built from 12 residues. V lost 7 bases and J lost 2; bases outside the gene matches: 1. The CDR3 bases are TGTGCCAGCAACAGGGGGACCTACGAGCAGTACTTC. It yields the protein CASNRGTYEQYF.

The rearrangement joins TRBV10-2 to TRBJ1-1; D may be TRBD1 (5 bases). Looked up from germline, CDR1 is WSHSY and CDR2 is SAAADI. Trimming took off 4 bases at V and 7 bases at J, with 7 bases between the two ends. This CDR3 has 11 amino acids. The CDR3 region is CASSGQREAFF. CDR3 coding DNA: TGCGCCAGCAGTGGACAGCGTGAAGCTTTCTTT.

The chain joins TRBV2 to TRBJ2-1, with 8 positions matching TRBD2. The V gene's germline CDR1 is SNHLY and CDR2 FYNNEI. This CDR3 is 15 amino acids long. With V trimmed by 6 bases and J by 1 base, 5 bases remained unmatched. CDR3 coding DNA: TGTGCCAGCAGACGGGGACTAGAATCCTACAATGAGCAGTTCTTC. It specifies CASRRGLESYNEQFF.

The chain links TRBV3-1 (or the pseudogene TRBV3-2) to TRBJ2-4; weak D call: TRBD2 (6 bases). The CDR3 is 15 amino acids. With 8 bases removed from V and 0 bases from J, the gap between germline ends came to 14 bases. In germline, CDR1 is LGHDT, CDR2 YNNKEL (reference sequence). For the CDR3, the DNA is TGTGCCAGCGGGACTGACCATCTAGCCAAAAACATTCAGTACTTC. It codes for CASGTDHLAKNIQYF.

In DNA form, the CDR3 reads TGTGCCAGCAGGCGGGTGGGAGCCGGGGATGAAAAACTGTTTTTT. It yields the protein CASRRVGAGDEKLFF. This chain joins TRBV28 and TRBJ1-4; D not resolved. The CDR3 length is 15 residues. Trimming left V 6 bases short and J 6 bases short, with 17 bases between. Per germline, CDR1 MDHEN and CDR2 SYDVKM.

The rearrangement links TRBV7-2 to TRBJ1-5; TRBD1 might be the D (5 bases). Per the germline V gene, CDR1 is SGHTA and CDR2 is FQGNSA. This CDR3 is 16 amino acids long. Trimming left V 1 base short and J 5 bases short, with 15 bases between. The CDR3 sequence is CASSLGGQGGDQPQHF. CDR3 DNA sequence: TGTGCCAGCAGCTTAGGGGGCCAGGGAGGAGATCAGCCCCAGCATTTT. The full variable domain, completed using reference TRBV7-2 and TRBJ1-5, is GAGVSQSPSNKVTEKGKDVELRCDPISGHTALYWYRQSLGQGLEFLIYFQGNSAPDKSGLPSDRFSAERTGGSVSTLTIQRTQQEDSAVYLCASSLGGQGGDQPQHFGDGTRLSIL.

The rearrangement links TRBV6-1 to TRBJ2-5, with TRBD1 matching over 9 bases. Looked up from germline, CDR1 is MNHNS and CDR2 is SASEGT. This CDR3 is 15 amino acids long. V lost 0 bases to trimming and J lost 3 bases; unmatched junction nucleotides: 2. The CDR3 DNA reads TGTGCCAGCAGTGAAGCGGGACAGGGTAAAGAGACCCAGTACTTC. It yields the protein CASSEAGQGKETQYF.

The chain carries TRBV7-2 and TRBJ2-3; D possibly corresponds to TRBD1 (7 bases). The germline V and J ends were trimmed by 9 bases and 2 bases, with 15 bases remaining between them. Germline V CDR1 and CDR2: SGHTA, FQGNSA. CDR3 length: 14 residues. The CDR3 DNA sequence: TGTGCCAGTTTGCGGGACAGAGTCACAGATACGCAGTATTTT. Encoded protein: CASLRDRVTDTQYF.

In its sample, this clone was seen a few times. The chain combines TRBV27 with TRBJ2-7, with unresolved D. CDR1 and CDR2 (germline): MNHEY, SMNVEV (reference sequence). The CDR3 runs 14 residues. V dropped 2 bases and J dropped 3 bases, with 11 bases sitting between them. CDR3 coding DNA: TGTGCCAGCAGTTTAGCGCGTAATCGCTACGAGCAGTACTTC. It encodes CASSLARNRYEQYF.

The V call is TRBV5-5, the J call TRBJ1-2, with 7 positions matching TRBD1. The length of the CDR3 is 17 residues. Germline V CDR1 and CDR2: SGHKS, YYEKEE (reference sequence). V gave up 3 bases and J gave up 6 bases; unmatched junction bases: 17. CDR3 protein: CASSSTLRTGPSNGYTF. CDR3 sequence (DNA): TGTGCCAGCAGCTCGACGCTTCGGACAGGACCTTCGAATGGCTACACCTTC.

This clone was seen a handful of times. Here the CDR3 reads CASGPQRGFANTGELFF. CDR3 nucleotide sequence: TGTGCCAGCGGGCCTCAGCGGGGGTTCGCGAACACCGGGGAGCTGTTTTTT. This chain uses TRBV7-2 with TRBJ2-2; the match to TRBD2 covers 8 bases. V gave up 8 bases and J gave up 0 bases; unmatched junction bases: 11. Germline assignment: CDR1 SGHTA and CDR2 FQGNSA. There are 17 residues in the CDR3.

The V and J genes are TRBV12-5 and TRBJ2-6, with 8 nucleotides matching TRBD1. Germline V gene lookup returns CDR1 LGHNT and CDR2 FRNRAP. This CDR3 is 16 amino acids long. The junction had 8 bases not matched to a gene; V was cut back by 6 bases and J by 4 bases. For the CDR3, the DNA is TGTGCTAGTGGGACCGGGACAGGTTCCGGGGCCAACGTCCTGACTTTC. It is translated as CASGTGTGSGANVLTF.

There are a few counts of this clone. The chain joins TRBV6-6 to TRBJ2-5; D is unclear. Germline CDR1 reads MNHNY; CDR2 reads SVGAGI (reference sequence). The V gene lost 0 bases and the J gene lost 4 bases, with 3 bases spanning the gap. This CDR3 is built from 12 residues. CDR3 nucleotide sequence: TGTGCCAGCAGTTACTCTCGAGAGACCCAGTACTTC. Its translation: CASSYSRETQYF.

This clone was counted between two and nine times. V is TRBV3-1 (or the pseudogene TRBV3-2) and J is TRBJ1-1, with 8 bases aligning to TRBD1. The CDR3 covers 16 residues. Trimming cost V 0 bases and J 3 bases; bases outside gene matches: 6. Per the germline V gene, CDR1 is LGHDT and CDR2 is YNNKEL (reference sequence). The CDR3 coding sequence is TGTGCCAGCAGCCAAGATTCGGACAGGGCTTACACTGAAGCTTTCTTT. Translation: CASSQDSDRAYTEAFF.

V usage is TRBV5-1 and J usage is TRBJ1-3; D is possibly TRBD1 (5 bases). Germline-derived CDR1 and CDR2 are SGHRS and YFSETQ. V was shortened by 0 bases and J by 2 bases, with 12 bases between the two germline ends. CDR3 length equals 16 residues. Here the CDR3 DNA reads TGCGCCAGCAGCTTGGGTGGGGCAAGCACTGGAAACACCATATATTTT. This sequence encodes CASSLGGASTGNTIYF.

The chain links TRBV10-1 to TRBJ2-5; TRBD2 agrees at 8 bases. V was pared by 0 bases and J by 2 bases, with 5 bases of the junction left unmatched. Germline-derived CDR1 and CDR2 are WNHNN and SYGVQD (reference sequence). This CDR3 spans 16 amino acids. The CDR3 region has the DNA TGCGCCAGCAGTGAGTCCCTAGCGGGTGATCAAGAGACCCAGTACTTC. It codes for CASSESLAGDQETQYF.

To note about this clone: Additional DNA sequences in this sample encode the identical CDR3. The chain is built from TRBV5-1 and TRBJ2-2; 9 nucleotides line up with TRBD2. V was pared by 0 bases and J by 0 bases, with 6 bases of the junction left unmatched. Per the germline V gene, CDR1 is SGHRS and CDR2 is YFSETQ. This CDR3 spans 18 amino acids. The DNA of the CDR3 is TGCGCCAGCAGCTTGGCGGGCAGCGGGGGGACGAACACCGGGGAGCTGTTTTTT. Translated, it gives CASSLAGSGGTNTGELFF.